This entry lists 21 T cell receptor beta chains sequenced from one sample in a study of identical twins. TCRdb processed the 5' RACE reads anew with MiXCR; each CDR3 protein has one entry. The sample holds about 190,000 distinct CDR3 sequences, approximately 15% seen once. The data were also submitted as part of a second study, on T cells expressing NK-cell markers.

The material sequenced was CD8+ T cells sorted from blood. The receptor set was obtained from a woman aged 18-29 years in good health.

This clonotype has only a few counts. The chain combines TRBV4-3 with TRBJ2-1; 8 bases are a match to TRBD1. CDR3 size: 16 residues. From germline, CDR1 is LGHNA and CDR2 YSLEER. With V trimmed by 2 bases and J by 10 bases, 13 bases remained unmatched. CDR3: CASSQTYLDRVWEQFF. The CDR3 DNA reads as TGCGCCAGCAGCCAAACATACCTGGACAGGGTTTGGGAGCAGTTCTTC.

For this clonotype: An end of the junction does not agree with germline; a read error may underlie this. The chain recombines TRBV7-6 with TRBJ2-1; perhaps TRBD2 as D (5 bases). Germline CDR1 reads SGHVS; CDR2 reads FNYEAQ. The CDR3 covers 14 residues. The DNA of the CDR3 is TGTGCCTGCAGCTTACACGGGGAACCCAATGAGCAGTTCTTC. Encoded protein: CACSLHGEPNEQFF.

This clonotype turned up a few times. CDR3 sequence: CASSYSGTSGGDADTQYF. Written as DNA, the CDR3 is TGTGCCAGCAGTTACTCCGGGACTAGCGGGGGTGATGCAGATACGCAGTATTTT. V is TRBV6-2 or TRBV6-3 and J is TRBJ2-3; TRBD2 matches at 14 bases. This CDR3 is 18 amino acids long. V was pared by 0 bases and J by 4 bases, with 6 bases of the junction left unmatched. The germline V gene encodes CDR1 MNHEY and CDR2 SVGEGT.

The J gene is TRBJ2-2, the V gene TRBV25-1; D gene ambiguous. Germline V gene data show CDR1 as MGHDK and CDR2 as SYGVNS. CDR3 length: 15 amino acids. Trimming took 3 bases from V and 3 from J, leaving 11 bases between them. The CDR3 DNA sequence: TGTGCCAGCAGTGAGGAGAGGAGATACACCGGGGAGCTGTTTTTT. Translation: CASSEERRYTGELFF.

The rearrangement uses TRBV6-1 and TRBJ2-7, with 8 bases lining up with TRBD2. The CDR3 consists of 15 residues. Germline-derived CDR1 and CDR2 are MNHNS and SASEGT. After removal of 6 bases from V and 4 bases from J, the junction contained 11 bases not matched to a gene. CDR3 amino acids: CASSPLAGDFYEQYF. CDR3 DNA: TGTGCCAGCAGCCCTCTAGCGGGCGACTTTTACGAGCAGTACTTC.

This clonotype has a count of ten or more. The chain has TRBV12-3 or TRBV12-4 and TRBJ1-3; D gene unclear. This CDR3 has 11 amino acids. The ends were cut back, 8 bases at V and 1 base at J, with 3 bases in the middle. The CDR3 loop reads CASGSGNTIYF. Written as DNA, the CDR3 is TGTGCCAGCGGGTCTGGAAACACCATATATTTT.

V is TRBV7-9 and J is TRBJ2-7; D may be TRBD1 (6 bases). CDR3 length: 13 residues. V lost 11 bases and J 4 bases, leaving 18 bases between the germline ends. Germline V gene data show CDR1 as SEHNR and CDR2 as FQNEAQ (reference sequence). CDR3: CAYQGREGYEQYF. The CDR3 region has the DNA TGTGCCTACCAGGGGAGAGAGGGTTACGAGCAGTACTTC.

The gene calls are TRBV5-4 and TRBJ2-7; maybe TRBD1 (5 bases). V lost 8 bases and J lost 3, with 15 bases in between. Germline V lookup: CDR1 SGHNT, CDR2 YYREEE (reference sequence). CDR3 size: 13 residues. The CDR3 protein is CARGPRGYYEQYF. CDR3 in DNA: TGTGCCAGGGGCCCTAGGGGCTACTACGAGCAGTACTTC. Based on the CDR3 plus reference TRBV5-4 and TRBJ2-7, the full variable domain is ETGVTQSPTHLIKTRGQQVTLRCSSQSGHNTVSWYQQALGQGPQFIFQYYREEENGRGNFPPRFSGLQFPNYSSELNVNALELDDSALYLCARGPRGYYEQYFGPGTRLTVT.

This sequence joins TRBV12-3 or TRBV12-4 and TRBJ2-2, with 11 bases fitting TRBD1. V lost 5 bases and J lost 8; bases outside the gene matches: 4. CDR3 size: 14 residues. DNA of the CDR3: TGTGCCAGCAGTCCGGACAGGGGGCCGGGGGAGCTGTTTTTT. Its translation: CASSPDRGPGELFF.

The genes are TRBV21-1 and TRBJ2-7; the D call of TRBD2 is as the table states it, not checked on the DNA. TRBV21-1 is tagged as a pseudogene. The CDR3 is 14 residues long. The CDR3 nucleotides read TGTGCCAGCAGAAGGACTAGCGGGCCCTACGAGCAGTACTTC. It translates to CASRRTSGPYEQYF.

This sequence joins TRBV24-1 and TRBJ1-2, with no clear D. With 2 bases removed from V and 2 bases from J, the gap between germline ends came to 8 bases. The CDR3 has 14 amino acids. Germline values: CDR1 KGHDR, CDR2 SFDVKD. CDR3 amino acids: CATSDSDRNYGYTF. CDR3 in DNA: TGTGCCACCAGTGATTCGGACCGAAACTATGGCTACACCTTC.

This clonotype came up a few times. CDR3 region: CSVVLRVFGELFF. The CDR3 region has the DNA TGCAGCGTTGTGCTGAGAGTGTTCGGGGAGCTGTTTTTT. The gene calls are TRBV29-1 and TRBJ2-2; D unclear. Deletions cut 4 bases from V and 7 bases from J, with 13 bases between. This CDR3 region has 13 residues. Germline-derived CDR1 and CDR2 are SQVTM and ANQGSEA.

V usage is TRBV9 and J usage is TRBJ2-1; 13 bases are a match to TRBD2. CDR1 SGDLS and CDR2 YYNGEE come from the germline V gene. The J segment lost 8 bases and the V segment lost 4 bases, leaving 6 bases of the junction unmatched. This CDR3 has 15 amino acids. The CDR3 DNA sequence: TGTGCCAGCAGCCCCCGGACTAGCGGGAGTCATGAGCAGTTCTTC. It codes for CASSPRTSGSHEQFF.

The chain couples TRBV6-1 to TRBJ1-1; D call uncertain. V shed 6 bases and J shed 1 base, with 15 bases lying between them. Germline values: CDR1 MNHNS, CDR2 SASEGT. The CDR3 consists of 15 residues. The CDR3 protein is CASSLSPGPNTEAFF. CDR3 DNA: TGTGCCAGCAGCCTCTCTCCAGGACCGAACACTGAAGCTTTCTTT.

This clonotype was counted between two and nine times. CDR3 sequence: CASLGEGETQYF. In DNA, the CDR3 is TGTGCCAGCCTTGGGGAGGGAGAGACCCAGTACTTC. The chain is built from TRBV6-6 and TRBJ2-5; 7 nucleotides match TRBD2. V shed 8 bases and J 4 bases; nucleotides not matched to a gene: 4. The length of the CDR3 is 12 residues. In germline, CDR1 is MNHNY, CDR2 SVGAGI (reference sequence).

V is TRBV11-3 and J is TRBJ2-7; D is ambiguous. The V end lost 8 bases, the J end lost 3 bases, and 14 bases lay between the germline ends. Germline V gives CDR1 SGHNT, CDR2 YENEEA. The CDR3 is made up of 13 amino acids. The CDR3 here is CASSRGEFYEQYF. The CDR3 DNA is TGTGCCAGCTCTCGCGGAGAATTCTACGAGCAGTACTTC. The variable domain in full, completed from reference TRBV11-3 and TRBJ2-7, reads EAGVVQSPRYKIIEKKQPVAFWCNPISGHNTLYWYLQNLGQGPELLIRYENEEAVDDSQLPKDRFSAERLKGVDSTLKIQPAELGDSAVYLCASSRGEFYEQYFGPGTRLTVT.

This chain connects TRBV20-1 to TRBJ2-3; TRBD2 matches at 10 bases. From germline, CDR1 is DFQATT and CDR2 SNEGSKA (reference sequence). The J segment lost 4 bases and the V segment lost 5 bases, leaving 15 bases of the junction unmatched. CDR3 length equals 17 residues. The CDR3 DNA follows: TGCAGTGCTCCAGAGGGACTTAGCGGGGGGTGGGCAGATACGCAGTATTTT. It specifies CSAPEGLSGGWADTQYF.

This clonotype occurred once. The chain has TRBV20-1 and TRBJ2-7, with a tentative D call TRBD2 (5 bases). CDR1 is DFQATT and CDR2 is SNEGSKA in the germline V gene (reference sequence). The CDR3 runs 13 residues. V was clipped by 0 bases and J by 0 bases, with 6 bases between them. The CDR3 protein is CSARERVSYEQYF. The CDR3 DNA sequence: TGCAGTGCTAGAGAGAGGGTCTCCTACGAGCAGTACTTC.

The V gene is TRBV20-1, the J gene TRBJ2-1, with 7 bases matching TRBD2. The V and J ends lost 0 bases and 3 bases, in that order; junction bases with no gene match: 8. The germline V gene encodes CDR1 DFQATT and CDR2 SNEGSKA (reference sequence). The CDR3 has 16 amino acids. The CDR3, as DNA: TGCAGTGCTAGAGATGGGAGGACTAGGGTCTACAATGAGCAGTTCTTC. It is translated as CSARDGRTRVYNEQFF.

CDR3 bases: TGTGCCAGCAGCTTACAGTCGAGCTCCTACGAGCAGTACTTC. Encoded protein: CASSLQSSSYEQYF. V is TRBV5-5 and J is TRBJ2-7; D is unclear. CDR1 and CDR2 (germline): SGHKS, YYEKEE (reference sequence). V was trimmed by 2 bases and J by 0 bases, leaving 9 bases between them. CDR3 length: 14 residues.

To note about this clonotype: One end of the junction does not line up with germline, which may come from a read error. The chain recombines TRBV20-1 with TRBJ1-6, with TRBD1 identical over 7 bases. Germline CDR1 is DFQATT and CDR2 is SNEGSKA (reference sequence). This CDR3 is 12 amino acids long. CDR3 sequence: CSAVIQGSFMGF. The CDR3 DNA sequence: TGCAGTGCTGTAATACAGGGGAGTTTTATGGGCTTT.